The rows below give T cell receptor beta chains drawn from one sample of a study of OX40 agonist ivuxolimab in advanced cancers. TCRdb's table, derived via immunoSEQ multiplex PCR, lists solely in-frame clones and lacks some. Of more than 80,000 clones listed, around 94% are singletons. The sample consisted of CD4+ or CD8+ T cells sorted from blood, taken in a trial of the OX40 agonist ivuxolimab. The receptors originated from an adult with an advanced solid tumor such as melanoma, head and neck, liver or kidney cancer. The CDR3 runs from the conserved cysteine through the conserved F or W. The order of the fields is V gene, clone size, J gene, D gene, CDR3 protein, CDR3 DNA. The D gene is left open where the match is weak. Where a row states a size, it is once, few, many or the class of an expanded clone; other rows omit it.

TRBV28	-	TRBJ1-5	-	CASSPTWPQHF	TGTGCCAGCAGTCCCACTTGGCCCCAGCATTTT
TRBV15	-	TRBJ2-5	-	CATSRDVYGGSYGGTQYF	TGTGCCACCAGCAGAGATGTGTACGGCGGGTCCTACGGGGGGACCCAGTACTTC
TRBV5-1	-	TRBJ1-1	-	CASSPGNTEAFF	TGCGCCAGCAGCCCCGGGAACACTGAAGCTTTCTTT
TRBV4-2	-	TRBJ2-5	-	CASSTKSGPGTQYF	TGTGCCAGCAGCACCAAATCGGGCCCAGGGACCCAGTACTTC
TRBV19	once	TRBJ1-2	TRBD1	CASSGQDNYGYTF	TGTGCCAGTAGCGGACAGGACAACTATGGCTACACCTTC
TRBV28	-	TRBJ1-6	-	CASIGGRVNSPLHF	TGTGCCAGCATTGGAGGACGGGTTAATTCACCCCTCCACTTT
TRBV5-4	-	TRBJ1-1	-	CASSYQNTEAFF	TGTGCCAGCAGCTACCAGAACACTGAAGCTTTCTTT
TRBV13	-	TRBJ2-7	-	CASSLPGYYEQYF	TGTGCCAGCAGCTTACCGGGTTACTACGAGCAGTACTTC
TRBV4-3	-	TRBJ2-2	-	CASSQDSGLGSANTGELFF	TGCGCCAGCAGCCAAGATTCTGGGCTAGGCTCAGCGAACACCGGGGAGCTGTTTTTT
TRBV30	once	TRBJ1-5	TRBD1	CAWSAQTGNQPQHF	TGTGCCTGGAGCGCCCAGACAGGGAATCAGCCCCAGCATTTT